Listed below are T cell receptor beta chains from one sample, sequenced in a study of neurological immune-mediated disorders. TCRdb reprocessed the 5' RACE reads with MiXCR, giving one entry per CDR3 protein. The data show under 90,000 distinct CDR3 sequences, around a tenth seen once. Sequencing was carried out using PBMCs. These receptor sequences come from a man in his fifties in good health. Both conserved end residues are part of each CDR3. D genes are given only for firm matches. The listing skips clone size in some rows; elsewhere it reads once, few, many or a size class.

TRBV28	many	TRBJ2-7	TRBD2	TGTGCCAGCAGCTCGTTTGATGAGTTAGCGGGAGGCCGGGGCGAGCAGTACTTC	CASSSFDELAGGRGEQYF
TRBV3-1	many	TRBJ1-4	TRBD1	TGTGCCAGCAGCCAAGGGGGACAGGGGTTGATAAAACTGTTTTTT	CASSQGGQGLIKLFF
TRBV3-1	many	TRBJ2-7	TRBD1	TGTGCCAGCAGCTTCGGGGACAGAGGGACCGAGCAGTACTTC	CASSFGDRGTEQYF
TRBV4-1	many	TRBJ1-6	TRBD1	TGCGCCAGCAGCCCGCTAGACAGGGGAAGCACTTCACCCCTCCACTTT	CASSPLDRGSTSPLHF
TRBV24-1	many	TRBJ2-2	TRBD1	TGTGCCACCTCCCGACAGGGGAATTCCGGGGAGCTGTTTTTT	CATSRQGNSGELFF
TRBV11-2	many	TRBJ2-2	.	TGTGCCAGCAGCTCCTATCCCTTTGGGGTGGACACCGGGGAGCTGTTTTTT	CASSSYPFGVDTGELFF
TRBV9	many	TRBJ2-7	TRBD1	TGTGCCAGCAGTTTACAGGGGGCTCCCTACGAGCAGTACTTC	CASSLQGAPYEQYF
TRBV28	many	TRBJ2-7	.	TGTGCCAGCAGTTTAAGCCACGAGCAGTACTTC	CASSLSHEQYF
TRBV18	many	TRBJ1-2	.	TGTGCCAGCTCACGGGACGCTACAAACTATGGCTACACCTTC	CASSRDATNYGYTF
TRBV4-2	many	TRBJ1-6	.	TGTGCCAGCAGCCCCACCGCCGGGAAGGGGCCCAATTCGTATAATTCACCCCTCCACTTT	CASSPTAGKGPNSYNSPLHF
TRBV6-2/TRBV6-3	many	TRBJ2-5	.	TGTGCCAGCAGTTATGGGGGTTCGTCCTCTGAGACCCAGTACTTC	CASSYGGSSSETQYF
TRBV25-1	many	TRBJ2-7	.	TGTGCCAGCAGTCCCTGGCCCGACAGCGCGTTATCCTACGAGCAGTACTTC	CASSPWPDSALSYEQYF
TRBV12-3/TRBV12-4	many	TRBJ2-5	TRBD2	TGTGCCAGCGGACTAGCCCCAAGGGAGACCCAGTACTTC	CASGLAPRETQYF
TRBV28	many	TRBJ2-7	.	TGTGCCAGCCGCACACGGCTGGAAAGCTCCTACGAGCAGTACTTC	CASRTRLESSYEQYF
TRBV12-3/TRBV12-4	many	TRBJ2-7	TRBD2	TGTGCCAGCAGGTTGGGACTAGCGGGTTACGAGCAGTACTTC	CASRLGLAGYEQYF
TRBV7-2	few	TRBJ2-5	TRBD2	TGTGCCAGCAGCTTATTGGGGGCGGGAGGGCCGGAGACCCAGTACTTC	CASSLLGAGGPETQYF
TRBV9	many	TRBJ2-1	TRBD2	TGTGCCAGCAGCAACCGACAATCGGGGGGCAATGAGCAGTTCTTC	CASSNRQSGGNEQFF
TRBV28	many	TRBJ2-1	TRBD2	TGTGCCATCAGTTCAGCGGGAGGTCGCTACAATGAGCAGTTCTTC	CAISSAGGRYNEQFF
TRBV28	many	TRBJ2-7	TRBD1	TGTGCCAGCAGAGGACAGGGTCACTACGAGCAGTACTTC	CASRGQGHYEQYF
TRBV6-5	many	TRBJ1-1	TRBD1	TGTGCCAGCAGTACCGACAGGGGGCTGAACACTGAAGCTTTCTTT	CASSTDRGLNTEAFF
TRBV16	many	TRBJ2-5	.	TGTGCCAGCAGCCAGGGGACTTGGCAAGAGACCCAGTACTTC	CASSQGTWQETQYF
TRBV7-9	many	TRBJ1-6	.	TGTGCCAGCGGGGCGGGAGTTTCACCCCTCCACTTT	CASGAGVSPLHF
TRBV20-1	many	TRBJ2-5	.	TGCAGTGCTAGAGATCGTGTCAGGGGGGCCCTGGAGACCCAGTACTTC	CSARDRVRGALETQYF
TRBV5-1	many	TRBJ2-3	TRBD1	TGCGCCAGCAGCCCCCGGGACAGGGGCGGCGATACGCAGTATTTT	CASSPRDRGGDTQYF
TRBV24-1	many	TRBJ2-1	TRBD2	TGTGCCACCAGTGACATACCTACGGGAGGGCAGAGGAATGAGCAGTTCTTC	CATSDIPTGGQRNEQFF
TRBV12-3/TRBV12-4	.	TRBJ2-2	TRBD1	TGTGCCAGCAGGCTCACAGGGGGCCTAATCACCGGGGAGCTGTTTTTT	CASRLTGGLITGELFF
TRBV7-2	many	TRBJ1-1	.	TGTGCCAGCAGCTTAGGTCCAGGGGCAGAGACTGAAGCTTTCTTT	CASSLGPGAETEAFF
TRBV7-2	many	TRBJ2-5	TRBD2	TGTGCCAGCAGCCCCGGGACTAGCGGGGTGGGGACGGAGACCCAGTACTTC	CASSPGTSGVGTETQYF
TRBV9	many	TRBJ1-4	TRBD1	TGTGCCAGCAGCTTGGCCGGGACAGGGAATGAAAAACTGTTTTTT	CASSLAGTGNEKLFF
TRBV28	many	TRBJ2-1	TRBD1	TGTGCCAGCAGTTTATCTGGACAGGGGGTGGATGAGCAGTTCTTC	CASSLSGQGVDEQFF